This TCR beta chain was identified during a study of cytomegalovirus exposure and HLA in healthy donors. Study observations and caveats: Some segments of the V type, notably TRBV6-2 and TRBV6-3, were excluded as indistinguishable.

Unrecorded immune exposure was likely among donors, who were nominally healthy when sampled. 13 Jbeta primers and 60 Vbeta primers were used for the PCR. Repertoires were generated with immunoSEQ multiplex PCR, while TCRdb's copy carries only in-frame clones and drops some. With 150,000 to 200,000 clones in the sample, the ten largest clones hold 0.7% to 0.8%. Worth noting for this clone: Its antigen is not identified.

J lost 7 bases, V lost 3 bases, and 7 bases had no gene match. Germline V lookup: CDR1 SGDLS, CDR2 YYNGEE. The CDR3 sequence is 15 residues long. This chain links TRBV9 with TRBJ2-2; 9 bases map to TRBD1. The specimen sequenced was PBMCs. The sequence came from a boy aged 5-17 years in good health and CMV-seronegative. The chain's CDR3 is CASSATGGKDGELFF. The CDR3 nucleotides are TGTGCCAGCAGCGCGACAGGGGGGAAGGACGGGGAGCTGTTTTTT.